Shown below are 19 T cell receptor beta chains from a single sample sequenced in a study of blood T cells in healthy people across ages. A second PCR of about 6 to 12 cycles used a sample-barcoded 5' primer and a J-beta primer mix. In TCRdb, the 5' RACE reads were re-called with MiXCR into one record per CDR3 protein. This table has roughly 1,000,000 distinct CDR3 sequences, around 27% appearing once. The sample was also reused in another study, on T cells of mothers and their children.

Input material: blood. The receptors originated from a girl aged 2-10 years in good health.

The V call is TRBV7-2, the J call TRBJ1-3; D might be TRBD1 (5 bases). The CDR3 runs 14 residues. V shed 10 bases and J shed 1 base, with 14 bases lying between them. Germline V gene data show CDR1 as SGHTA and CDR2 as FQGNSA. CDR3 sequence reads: CAISLQGSGNTIYF. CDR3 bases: TGTGCCATTTCGCTCCAGGGTTCTGGAAACACCATATATTTT.

The CDR3 DNA reads TGTGCCAGCAGCGAGGGGGTGATACTTCAAGAGACCCAGTACTTC. Encoded protein: CASSEGVILQETQYF. The chain has TRBV7-9 and TRBJ2-5, with TRBD1 as a possible D gene (6 bases). CDR1 and CDR2 from the germline V gene are SEHNR and FQNEAQ (reference sequence). The ends were cut back, 5 bases at V and 2 bases at J, with 15 bases in the middle. This CDR3 region has 15 residues.

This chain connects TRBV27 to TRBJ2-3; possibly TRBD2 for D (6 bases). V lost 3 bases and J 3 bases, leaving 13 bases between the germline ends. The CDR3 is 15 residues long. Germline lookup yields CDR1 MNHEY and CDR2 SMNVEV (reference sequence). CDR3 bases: TGTGCCAGCAGTTTCGGACTACTTTCTACAGATACGCAGTATTTT. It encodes CASSFGLLSTDTQYF.

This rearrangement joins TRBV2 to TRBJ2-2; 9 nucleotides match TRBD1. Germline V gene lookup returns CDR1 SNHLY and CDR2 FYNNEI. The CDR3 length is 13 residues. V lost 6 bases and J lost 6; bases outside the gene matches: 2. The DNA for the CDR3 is TGTGCCAGCAGCCGGACAGGGGCCGGGGAGCTGTTTTTT. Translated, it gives CASSRTGAGELFF. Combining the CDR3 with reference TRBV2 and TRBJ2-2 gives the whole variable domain EPEVTQTPSHQVTQMGQEVILRCVPISNHLYFYWYRQILGQKVEFLVSFYNNEISEKSEIFDDQFSVERPDGSNFTLKIRSTKLEDSAMYFCASSRTGAGELFFGEGSRLTVL.

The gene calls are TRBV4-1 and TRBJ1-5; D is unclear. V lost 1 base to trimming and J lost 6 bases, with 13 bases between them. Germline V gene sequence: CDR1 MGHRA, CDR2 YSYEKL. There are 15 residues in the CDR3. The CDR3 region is CASSQVAGVGQPQHF. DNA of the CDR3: TGCGCCAGCAGCCAAGTTGCCGGGGTGGGTCAGCCCCAGCATTTT.

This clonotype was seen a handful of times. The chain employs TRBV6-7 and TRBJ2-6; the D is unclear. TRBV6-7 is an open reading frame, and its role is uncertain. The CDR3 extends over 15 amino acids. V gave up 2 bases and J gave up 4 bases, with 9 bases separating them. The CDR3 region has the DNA TGTGCCAGCAGTTACCTGGAAATGGGGGCCAACGTCCTGACTTTC. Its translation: CASSYLEMGANVLTF.

CDR3: CATGGYEVETQYF. The CDR3, as DNA: TGTGCCACCGGAGGATACGAGGTGGAGACCCAGTACTTC. J is TRBJ2-5 and V is TRBV24-1, with D perhaps matching TRBD2 (5 bases). V lost 9 bases, J lost 5 bases, and 15 bases lay in between. CDR1 and CDR2 (germline): KGHDR, SFDVKD. This CDR3 has 13 residues.

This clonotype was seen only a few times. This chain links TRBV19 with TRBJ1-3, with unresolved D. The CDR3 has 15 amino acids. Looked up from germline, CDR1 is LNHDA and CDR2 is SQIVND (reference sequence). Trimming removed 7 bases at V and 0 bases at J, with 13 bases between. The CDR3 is CASNPTPSSGNTIYF. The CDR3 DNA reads TGTGCCAGTAACCCGACACCGAGCTCTGGAAACACCATATATTTT.

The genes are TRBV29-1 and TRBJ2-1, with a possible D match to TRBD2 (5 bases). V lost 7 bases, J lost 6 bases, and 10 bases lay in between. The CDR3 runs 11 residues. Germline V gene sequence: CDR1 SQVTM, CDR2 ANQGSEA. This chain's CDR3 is CSAAEANEQFF. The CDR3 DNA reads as TGCAGCGCGGCGGAGGCCAATGAGCAGTTCTTC.

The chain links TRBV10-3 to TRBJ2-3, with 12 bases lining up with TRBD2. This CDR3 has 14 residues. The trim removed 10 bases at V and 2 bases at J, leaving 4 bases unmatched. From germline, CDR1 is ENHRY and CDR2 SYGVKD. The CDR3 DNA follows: TGTGCCACACGGACTAGCGGGGCCACAGATACGCAGTATTTT. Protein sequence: CATRTSGATDTQYF.

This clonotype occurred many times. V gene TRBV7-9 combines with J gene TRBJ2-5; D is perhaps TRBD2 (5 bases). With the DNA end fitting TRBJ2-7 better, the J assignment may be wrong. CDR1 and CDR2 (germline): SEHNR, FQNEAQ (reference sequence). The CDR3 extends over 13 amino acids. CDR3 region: CASSLLPGDEQYF. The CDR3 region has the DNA TGTGCCAGCAGCTTATTACCCGGGGACGAGCAGTACTTC.

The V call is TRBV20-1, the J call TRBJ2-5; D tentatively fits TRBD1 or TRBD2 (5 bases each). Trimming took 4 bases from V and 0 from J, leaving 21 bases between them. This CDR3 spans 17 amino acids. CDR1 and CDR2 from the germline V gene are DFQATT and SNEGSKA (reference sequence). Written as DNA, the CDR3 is TGCAGTGCTACCGCCCTGAATATGGGGGTTCACCAAGAGACCCAGTACTTC. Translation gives CSATALNMGVHQETQYF.

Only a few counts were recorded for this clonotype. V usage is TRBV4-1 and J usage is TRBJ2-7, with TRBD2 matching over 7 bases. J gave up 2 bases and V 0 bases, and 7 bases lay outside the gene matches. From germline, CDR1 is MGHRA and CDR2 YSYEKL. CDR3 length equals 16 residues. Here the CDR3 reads CASSQDPGGTTYEQYF. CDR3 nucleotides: TGCGCCAGCAGCCAAGATCCCGGCGGGACTACCTACGAGCAGTACTTC.

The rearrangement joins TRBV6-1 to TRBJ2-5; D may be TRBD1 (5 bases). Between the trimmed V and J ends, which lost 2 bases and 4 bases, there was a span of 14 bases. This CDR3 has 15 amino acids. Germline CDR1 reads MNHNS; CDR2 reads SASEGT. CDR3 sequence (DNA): TGTGCCAGCAGTGAACTAGGGCTAGGGGTAGAGACCCAGTACTTC. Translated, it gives CASSELGLGVETQYF.

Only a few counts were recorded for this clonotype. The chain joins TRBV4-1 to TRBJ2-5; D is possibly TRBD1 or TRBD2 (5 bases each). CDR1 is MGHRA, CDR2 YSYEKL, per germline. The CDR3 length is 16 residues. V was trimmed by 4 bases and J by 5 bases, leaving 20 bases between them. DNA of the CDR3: TGCGCCAGCAGCCGAGAAATGGCCGGGGCCCACGAGACCCAGTACTTC. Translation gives CASSREMAGAHETQYF.

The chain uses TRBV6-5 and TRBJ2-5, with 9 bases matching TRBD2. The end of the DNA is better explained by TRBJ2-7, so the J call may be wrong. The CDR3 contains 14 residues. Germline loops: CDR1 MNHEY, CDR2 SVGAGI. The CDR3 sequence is CASTGSGGAYEQYF. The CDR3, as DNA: TGTGCCAGCACCGGTAGCGGGGGTGCCTACGAGCAGTACTTC.

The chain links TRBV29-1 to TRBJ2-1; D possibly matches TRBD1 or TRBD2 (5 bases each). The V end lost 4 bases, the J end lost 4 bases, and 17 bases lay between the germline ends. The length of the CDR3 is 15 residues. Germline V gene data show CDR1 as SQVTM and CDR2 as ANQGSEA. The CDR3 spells CSVAGDPSFYNEQFF. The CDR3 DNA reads TGCAGCGTTGCTGGGGACCCCAGTTTTTACAATGAGCAGTTCTTC.

CDR3 protein: CASRAAAQEYF. The CDR3 coding sequence is TGTGCCAGCAGAGCGGCCGCCCAGGAGTACTTC. V is TRBV6-1 and J is TRBJ2-4, with D perhaps matching TRBD2 (5 bases). The CDR3 loop spans 11 amino acids. Per germline, CDR1 MNHNS and CDR2 SASEGT. V lost 6 bases and J lost 14, with 14 bases in between.

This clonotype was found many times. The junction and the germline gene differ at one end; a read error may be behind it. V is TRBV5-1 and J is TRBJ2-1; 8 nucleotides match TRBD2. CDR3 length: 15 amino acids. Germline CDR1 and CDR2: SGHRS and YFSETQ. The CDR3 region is CASSLGLASYNEQFF. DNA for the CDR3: TGTGCCAGTAGCTTAGGACTAGCCTCCTACAATGAGCAGTTCTTC.